This TCR beta chain was sequenced during a study of blood T cell repertoires in COVID-19. The overall study: Both acute and convalescent COVID-19 samples were obtained from the United States, Italy and Spain. PBMCs, B-cell-depleted T cells, or T cells provided the cDNA or gDNA that made up the material.

Looked up from germline, CDR1 is SNHLY and CDR2 is FYNNEI. V lost 2 bases to trimming and J lost 6 bases; unmatched junction nucleotides: 4. The CDR3 consists of 13 residues. Original data processing: Counts of nucleated cells, estimated from reference gene primer amplification, were obtained. Generated by immunoSEQ multiplex PCR, the TCRdb table keeps only in-frame clones and is missing some. V, J and clone size reflect that table, while D and trimming were determined from the DNA. Here the sample spans about 400,000 clones, around nine tenths being singletons. This chain connects TRBV2 to TRBJ2-7; TRBD2 agrees at 7 bases. The origin of this receptor is a human donor in a cohort sampled during active COVID-19. Material: peripheral blood. This CDR3 reads CASSETREGEQYF. The CDR3 coding sequence is TGTGCCAGCAGTGAAACCAGGGAGGGCGAGCAGTACTTC.